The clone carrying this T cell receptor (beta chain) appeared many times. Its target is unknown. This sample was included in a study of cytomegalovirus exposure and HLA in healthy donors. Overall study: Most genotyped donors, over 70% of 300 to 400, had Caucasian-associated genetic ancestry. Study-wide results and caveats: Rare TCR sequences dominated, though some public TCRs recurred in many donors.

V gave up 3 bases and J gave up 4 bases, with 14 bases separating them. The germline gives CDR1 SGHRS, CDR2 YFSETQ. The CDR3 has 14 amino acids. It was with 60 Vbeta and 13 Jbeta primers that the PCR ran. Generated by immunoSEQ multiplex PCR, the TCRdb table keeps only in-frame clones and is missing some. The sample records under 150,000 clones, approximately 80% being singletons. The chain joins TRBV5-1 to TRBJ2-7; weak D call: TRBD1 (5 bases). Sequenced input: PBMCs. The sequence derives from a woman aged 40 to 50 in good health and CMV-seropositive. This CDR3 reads CASSSALGVYEQYF. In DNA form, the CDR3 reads TGCGCCAGCAGCTCCGCCCTAGGGGTGTACGAGCAGTACTTC.